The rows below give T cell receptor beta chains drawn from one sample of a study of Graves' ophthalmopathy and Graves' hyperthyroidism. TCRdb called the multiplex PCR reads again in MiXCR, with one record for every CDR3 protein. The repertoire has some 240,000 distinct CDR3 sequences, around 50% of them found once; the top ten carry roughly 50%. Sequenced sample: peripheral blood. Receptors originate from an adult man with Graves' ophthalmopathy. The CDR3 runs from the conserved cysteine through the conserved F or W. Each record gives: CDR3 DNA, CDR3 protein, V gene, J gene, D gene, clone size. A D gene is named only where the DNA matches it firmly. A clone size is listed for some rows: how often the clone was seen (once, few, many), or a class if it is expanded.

CDR3 DNA: TGTGCCAGCAGTCCTACAGCCAGCTCTGGAAACACCATATATTTT
CDR3 protein: CASSPTASSGNTIYF
V gene: TRBV7-2
J gene: TRBJ1-3
D gene: -
clone size: few

CDR3 DNA: TGTGCCATCAGTGAGTCGGAGGGGACCTATGGCTACACCTTC
CDR3 protein: CAISESEGTYGYTF
V gene: TRBV10-3
J gene: TRBJ1-2
D gene: -
clone size: -

CDR3 DNA: TGTGCCAGCAGCGTTCGGGGGAGGGACACTGAAGCTTTCTTT
CDR3 protein: CASSVRGRDTEAFF
V gene: TRBV9
J gene: TRBJ1-1
D gene: -
clone size: once

CDR3 DNA: TGTGCCAGCAGGGGAGGGGGCGTAGACACCGGGGAGCTGTTTTTT
CDR3 protein: CASRGGGVDTGELFF
V gene: TRBV28
J gene: TRBJ2-2
D gene: -
clone size: few

CDR3 DNA: TGTGCCAGCAGCTTAGCCGTACAGATGGGGGCTTTCTTT
CDR3 protein: CASSLAVQMGAFF
V gene: TRBV7-9
J gene: TRBJ1-1
D gene: -
clone size: few

CDR3 DNA: TGCAGTGCCCGACACCTTACGAACACCGGGAAGCTGTTTTTT
CDR3 protein: CSARHLTNTGKLFF
V gene: TRBV29-1
J gene: TRBJ2-2
D gene: -
clone size: few

CDR3 DNA: TGCGCCAGCAGCTTGATACTTAATTCACCCCTCCACTTT
CDR3 protein: CASSLILNSPLHF
V gene: TRBV5-1
J gene: TRBJ1-6
D gene: -
clone size: -

CDR3 DNA: TGTGCCAGCAGTCTGTCATCTGATCAGCCCCAGCATTTT
CDR3 protein: CASSLSSDQPQHF
V gene: TRBV6-4
J gene: TRBJ1-5
D gene: -
clone size: -

CDR3 DNA: TGCGCCAGCAGCTTATCCAGACGGAACACCGGGGAGCTGTTTTTT
CDR3 protein: CASSLSRRNTGELFF
V gene: TRBV13
J gene: TRBJ2-2
D gene: -
clone size: -

CDR3 DNA: TGTGCCAGCAGTACAGGGAAATTGCGTGGCTACACCTTC
CDR3 protein: CASSTGKLRGYTF
V gene: TRBV5-4
J gene: TRBJ1-2
D gene: -
clone size: few

CDR3 DNA: TGTGCCAGCCACGGAGGGGTGCAGTACTTC
CDR3 protein: CASHGGVQYF
V gene: TRBV25-1
J gene: TRBJ2-7
D gene: -
clone size: -

CDR3 DNA: TGCGCCAGCAGCTTGGCTACAGGGGGCGACTATGGCTACACCTTC
CDR3 protein: CASSLATGGDYGYTF
V gene: TRBV5-1
J gene: TRBJ1-2
D gene: TRBD1
clone size: -

CDR3 DNA: TGCAGCGCGTCACTTGTCGGGGAGCAGTACTTC
CDR3 protein: CSASLVGEQYF
V gene: TRBV29-1
J gene: TRBJ2-7
D gene: -
clone size: few

CDR3 DNA: TGTGCCAGCTCGCCTGGACCCACGAGTCCCTACGAGCAGTACTTC
CDR3 protein: CASSPGPTSPYEQYF
V gene: TRBV12-3/TRBV12-4
J gene: TRBJ2-7
D gene: -
clone size: -

CDR3 DNA: TGCGCCAGCAGCTGGACAGGAGTTGCAACTAATGAAAAACTGTTTTTT
CDR3 protein: CASSWTGVATNEKLFF
V gene: TRBV5-1
J gene: TRBJ1-4
D gene: TRBD1
clone size: few

CDR3 DNA: TGCAGTGCTTCGAGTCCGGGACAGGCGGGCAATCAGCCCCAGCATTTT
CDR3 protein: CSASSPGQAGNQPQHF
V gene: TRBV20-1
J gene: TRBJ1-5
D gene: TRBD1
clone size: -

CDR3 DNA: TGTGCCAGCAGCCCCCAGAGGGGGACAAGCTCGACCCAGTACTTC
CDR3 protein: CASSPQRGTSSTQYF
V gene: TRBV7-2
J gene: TRBJ2-5
D gene: -
clone size: -

CDR3 DNA: TGTGCCAGCAGTGAGACAGGGTTCGTTGGCTACACCTTC
CDR3 protein: CASSETGFVGYTF
V gene: TRBV12-3/TRBV12-4
J gene: TRBJ1-2
D gene: TRBD1
clone size: -

CDR3 DNA: TGCAGTGCTAGCCATGGGACTGAAGCTTTCTTT
CDR3 protein: CSASHGTEAFF
V gene: TRBV20-1
J gene: TRBJ1-1
D gene: -
clone size: few

CDR3 DNA: TGTGCCAGCAGCCAGGGGGCTGGAAACACCTTC
CDR3 protein: CASSQGAGNTF
V gene: TRBV7-9
J gene: TRBJ1-2
D gene: TRBD1
clone size: -

CDR3 DNA: TGCAGTGCGCTCGGACAGAGCAATCAGCCCCAGCATTTT
CDR3 protein: CSALGQSNQPQHF
V gene: TRBV20-1
J gene: TRBJ1-5
D gene: -
clone size: few